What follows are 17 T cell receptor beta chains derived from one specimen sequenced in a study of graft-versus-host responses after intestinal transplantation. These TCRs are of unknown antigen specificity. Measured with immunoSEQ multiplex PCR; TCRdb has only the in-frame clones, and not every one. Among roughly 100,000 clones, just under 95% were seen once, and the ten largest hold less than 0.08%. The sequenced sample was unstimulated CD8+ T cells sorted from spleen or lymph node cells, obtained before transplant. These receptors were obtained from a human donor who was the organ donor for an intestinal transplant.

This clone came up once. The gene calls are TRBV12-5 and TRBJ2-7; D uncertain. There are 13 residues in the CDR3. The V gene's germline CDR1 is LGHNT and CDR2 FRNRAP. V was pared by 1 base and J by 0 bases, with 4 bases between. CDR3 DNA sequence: TGTGCTAGTGGTTTGGGGGCCTCCTACGAGCAGTACTTC. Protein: CASGLGASYEQYF.

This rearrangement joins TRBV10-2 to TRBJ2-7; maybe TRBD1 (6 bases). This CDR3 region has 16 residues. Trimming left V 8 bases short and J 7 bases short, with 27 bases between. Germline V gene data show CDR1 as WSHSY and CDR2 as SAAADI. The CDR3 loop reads CASVPPVAGDTQEQYF. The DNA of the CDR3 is TGCGCCAGCGTGCCCCCCGTGGCAGGGGATACCCAGGAGCAGTACTTC.

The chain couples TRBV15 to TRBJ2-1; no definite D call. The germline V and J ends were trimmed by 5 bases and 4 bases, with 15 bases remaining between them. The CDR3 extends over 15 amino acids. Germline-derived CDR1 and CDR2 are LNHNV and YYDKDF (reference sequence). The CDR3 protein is CATSGSFTNYNEQFF. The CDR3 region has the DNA TGTGCCACCAGCGGATCTTTTACTAATTACAATGAGCAGTTCTTC.

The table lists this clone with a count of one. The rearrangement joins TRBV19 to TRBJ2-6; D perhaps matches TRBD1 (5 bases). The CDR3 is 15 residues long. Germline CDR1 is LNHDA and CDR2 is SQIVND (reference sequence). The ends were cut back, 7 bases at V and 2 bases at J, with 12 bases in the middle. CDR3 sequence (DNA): TGTGCCAGTATGCCCCAGGGTACTGGGGCCAACGTCCTGACTTTC. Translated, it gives CASMPQGTGANVLTF.

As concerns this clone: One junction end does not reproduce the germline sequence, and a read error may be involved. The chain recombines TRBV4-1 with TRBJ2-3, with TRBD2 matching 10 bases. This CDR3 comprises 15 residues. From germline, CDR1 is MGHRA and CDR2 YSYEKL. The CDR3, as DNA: TGCGCCAGCAGTCAAGCGGGGGGGCTTCCAGATACGCAGTATTTT. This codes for CASSQAGGLPDTQYF.

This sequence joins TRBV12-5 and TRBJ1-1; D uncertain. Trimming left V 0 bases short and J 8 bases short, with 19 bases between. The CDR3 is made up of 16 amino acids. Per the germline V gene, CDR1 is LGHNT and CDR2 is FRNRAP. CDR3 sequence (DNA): TGTGCTAGTGGTTTGGTACTTGGGCCAGCCGACGACGAAGCTTTCTTT. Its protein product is CASGLVLGPADDEAFF. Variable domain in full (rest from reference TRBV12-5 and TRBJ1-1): DARVTQTPRHKVTEMGQEVTMRCQPILGHNTVFWYRQTMMQGLELLAYFRNRAPLDDSGMPKDRFSAEMPDATLATLKIQPSEPRDSAVYFCASGLVLGPADDEAFFGQGTRLTVV.

The CDR3 nucleotides read TGTGCCAGCTCACCGACTAGCGGGAGGGCCCTGGGTAATGAGCAGTTCTTC. Its protein is CASSPTSGRALGNEQFF. V gene TRBV18 combines with J gene TRBJ2-1; 14 bases fit TRBD2. The trim removed 3 bases at V and 7 bases at J, leaving 8 bases unmatched. In germline, CDR1 is KGHSH, CDR2 LQKENI. This CDR3 spans 17 amino acids.

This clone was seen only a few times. The CDR3, as DNA: TGTGCCTGGAGTGTACGCCAGGGTTTAGATGAAAAACTGTTTTTT. Its translation: CAWSVRQGLDEKLFF. This rearrangement joins TRBV30 to TRBJ1-4; D is perhaps TRBD1 (5 bases). Trimming took 0 bases from V and 6 from J, leaving 14 bases between them. In germline, CDR1 is GTSNPN, CDR2 SVGIG (reference sequence). This CDR3 is 15 amino acids long.

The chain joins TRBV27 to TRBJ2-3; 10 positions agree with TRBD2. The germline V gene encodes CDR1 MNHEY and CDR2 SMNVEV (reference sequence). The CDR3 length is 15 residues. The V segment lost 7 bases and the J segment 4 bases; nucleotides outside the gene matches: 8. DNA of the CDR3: TGTGCCAGCACAACAAGCGGGAGGGCATCAGATACGCAGTATTTT. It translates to CASTTSGRASDTQYF.

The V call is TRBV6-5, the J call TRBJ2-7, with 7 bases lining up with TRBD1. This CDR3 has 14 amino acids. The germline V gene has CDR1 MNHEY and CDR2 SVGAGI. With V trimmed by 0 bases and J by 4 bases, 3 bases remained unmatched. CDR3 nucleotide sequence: TGTGCCAGCAGTTACTCGACAGGGCTGTACGAGCAGTACTTC. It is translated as CASSYSTGLYEQYF.

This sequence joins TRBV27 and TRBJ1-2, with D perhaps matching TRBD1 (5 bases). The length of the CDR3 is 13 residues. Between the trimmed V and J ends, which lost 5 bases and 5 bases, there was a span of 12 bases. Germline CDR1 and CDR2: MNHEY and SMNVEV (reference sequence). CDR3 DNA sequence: TGTGCCAGCAGTCCCCTCGACAGTTATGGCTACACCTTC. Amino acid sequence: CASSPLDSYGYTF.

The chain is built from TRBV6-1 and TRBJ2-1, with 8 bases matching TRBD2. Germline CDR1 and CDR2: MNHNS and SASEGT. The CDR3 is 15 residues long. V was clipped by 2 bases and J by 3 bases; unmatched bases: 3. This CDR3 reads CASSEFSGSYNEQFF. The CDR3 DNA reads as TGTGCCAGCAGTGAATTCAGCGGGAGCTACAATGAGCAGTTCTTC.

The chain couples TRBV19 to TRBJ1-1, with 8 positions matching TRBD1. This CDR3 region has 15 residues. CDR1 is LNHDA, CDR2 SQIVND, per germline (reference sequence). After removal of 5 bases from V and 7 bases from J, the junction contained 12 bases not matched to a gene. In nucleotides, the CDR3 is TGTGCCAGTAGTGGACCGCGCCAGGGGGCGGTTGAAGCTTTCTTT. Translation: CASSGPRQGAVEAFF.

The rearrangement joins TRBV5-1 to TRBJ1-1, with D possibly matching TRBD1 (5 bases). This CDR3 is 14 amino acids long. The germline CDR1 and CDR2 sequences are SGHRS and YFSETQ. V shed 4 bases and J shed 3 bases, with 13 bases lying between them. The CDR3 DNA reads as TGCGCCAGCAGCCCCCGTTGGGGGGACACTGAAGCTTTCTTT. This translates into CASSPRWGDTEAFF. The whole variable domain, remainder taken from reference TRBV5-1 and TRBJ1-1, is KAGVTQTPRYLIKTRGQQVTLSCSPISGHRSVSWYQQTPGQGLQFLFEYFSETQRNKGNFPGRFSGRQFSNSRSEMNVSTLELGDSALYLCASSPRWGDTEAFFGQGTRLTVV.

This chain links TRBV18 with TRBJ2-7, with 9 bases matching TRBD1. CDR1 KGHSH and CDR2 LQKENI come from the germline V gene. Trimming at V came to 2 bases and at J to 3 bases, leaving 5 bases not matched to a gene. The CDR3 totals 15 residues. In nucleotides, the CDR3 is TGTGCCAGCTCACCAGGGACAGGGCCAAACTACGAGCAGTACTTC. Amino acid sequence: CASSPGTGPNYEQYF.

The CDR3 DNA reads as TGTGCCAGTAGTATAGGAGGGACAGTCCGGAACACTGAAGCTTTCTTT. It is translated as CASSIGGTVRNTEAFF. The V and J genes are TRBV19 and TRBJ1-1; 7 nucleotides align to TRBD1. Germline lookup yields CDR1 LNHDA and CDR2 SQIVND (reference sequence). The CDR3 length is 16 residues. Trimming at V came to 1 base and at J to 1 base, leaving 6 bases not matched to a gene. Full variable domain (missing parts from reference TRBV19 and TRBJ1-1): DGGITQSPKYLFRKEGQNVTLSCEQNLNHDAMYWYRQDPGQGLRLIYYSQIVNDFQKGDIAEGYSVSREKKESFPLTVTSAQKNPTAFYLCASSIGGTVRNTEAFFGQGTRLTVV.

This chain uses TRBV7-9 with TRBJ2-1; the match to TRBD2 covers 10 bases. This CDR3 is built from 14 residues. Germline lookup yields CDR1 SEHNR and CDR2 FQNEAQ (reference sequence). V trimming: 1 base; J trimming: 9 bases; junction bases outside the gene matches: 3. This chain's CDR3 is CASSLGLAGAEQFF. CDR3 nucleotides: TGTGCCAGCAGCTTAGGTCTAGCGGGGGCTGAGCAGTTCTTC.